One sample yielded the 22 T cell receptor beta chains listed below, sequenced in a study of T-cell reconstitution after alpha-beta-depleted transplantation in children. TCRbeta library preparation incorporated unique molecular identifiers. TCRdb processed the PCR reads anew with MiXCR; each CDR3 protein has one entry. The table has 500,000 or so distinct CDR3 sequences, 32% seen once. The material was PBMCs from the stem cell graft donor, obtained from the stem cell graft. Receptors originate from a human donor who donated a stem cell graft to a child with aplastic anemia.

The V and J genes are TRBV12-3 or TRBV12-4 and TRBJ2-3; 11 nucleotides match TRBD2. The trim removed 5 bases at V and 6 bases at J, leaving 10 bases unmatched. The CDR3 extends over 16 amino acids. The CDR3 reads CASSPFPSGRPDTQYF. CDR3 coding DNA: TGTGCCAGCAGTCCCTTCCCTAGCGGGAGGCCGGATACGCAGTATTTT.

This clonotype was seen only a few times. This chain joins TRBV27 and TRBJ1-1; 9 positions match TRBD1. Trimming at V came to 6 bases and at J to 13 bases, leaving 15 bases not matched to a gene. The germline gives CDR1 MNHEY, CDR2 SMNVEV (reference sequence). The length of the CDR3 is 14 residues. CDR3 in DNA: TGTGCCAGCAGACTCCAGCTTGGGACAGGGATGTATTTCTTT. Translating gives CASRLQLGTGMYFF.

The chain employs TRBV20-1 and TRBJ1-2; D not resolved. Per the germline V gene, CDR1 is DFQATT and CDR2 is SNEGSKA (reference sequence). Trimming left V 1 base short and J 6 bases short, with 9 bases between. CDR3 length equals 12 residues. CDR3 amino acids: CSARVEGHGYTF. The CDR3 nucleotides are TGCAGTGCTAGAGTGGAAGGCCATGGCTACACCTTC.

In its sample, this clonotype was seen a few times. The chain combines TRBV29-1 with TRBJ2-5; D unclear. CDR3 length: 12 residues. V was shortened by 3 bases and J by 3 bases, with 8 bases between the two germline ends. Germline V CDR1 and CDR2: SQVTM, ANQGSEA. CDR3 DNA sequence: TGCAGCGTTGAGCGGCAGAAAGAGACCCAGTACTTC. Its protein is CSVERQKETQYF.

This clonotype has only a few counts. This sequence joins TRBV21-1 and TRBJ2-7; the table assigns TRBD1, which was not confirmed against the DNA. TRBV21-1 is an annotated pseudogene. The CDR3 contains 16 residues. The CDR3 sequence: CASLGQGQIESYEQYV. CDR3 sequence (DNA): TGTGCCAGCCTGGGACAGGGGCAGATAGAGTCCTACGAGCAGTACGTC.

The chain links TRBV11-2 to TRBJ2-5; 7 bases map to TRBD2. Unmatched junction bases numbered 8, after V lost 8 bases and J lost 5 bases. Germline V lookup: CDR1 SGHAT, CDR2 FQNNGV. This CDR3 is built from 13 residues. The CDR3 is CASSAGVVETQYF. CDR3 DNA: TGTGCCAGCTCGGCGGGAGTAGTTGAGACCCAGTACTTC.

There are a few counts of this clonotype. V gene TRBV5-1 combines with J gene TRBJ1-4; D not certain. Germline V gene sequence: CDR1 SGHRS, CDR2 YFSETQ. V lost 3 bases and J lost 7, with 13 bases in between. The CDR3 is made up of 14 amino acids. The CDR3 region is CASSSANPSEKLFF. The CDR3 DNA reads TGCGCCAGCAGCTCTGCAAACCCCAGTGAAAAACTGTTTTTT.

This clonotype has more than one count but fewer than ten. This chain's CDR3 is CASSFRLGGGPDTQYF. In DNA form, the CDR3 reads TGTGCCAGCAGTTTCCGCCTTGGAGGGGGCCCAGATACGCAGTATTTT. This sequence joins TRBV28 and TRBJ2-3, with TRBD1 as a possible D gene (7 bases). Trimming removed 3 bases from V and 4 bases from J, with 17 bases in between. The CDR3 contains 16 residues. CDR1 and CDR2 (germline): MDHEN, SYDVKM.

V usage is TRBV20-1 and J usage is TRBJ2-5; 14 nucleotides line up with TRBD2. Germline trimming cut 5 bases from V and 5 bases from J; bases unmatched to any gene: 10. Germline loops: CDR1 DFQATT, CDR2 SNEGSKA (reference sequence). This CDR3 spans 16 amino acids. CDR3 sequence reads: CSAAGTSGRVGETQYF. In DNA, the CDR3 is TGCAGTGCTGCCGGGACTAGCGGGAGAGTAGGGGAGACCCAGTACTTC.

This clonotype was counted a few times. The rearrangement links TRBV5-1 to TRBJ2-1; a weak D match, TRBD2 (5 bases). The CDR3 consists of 12 residues. V shed 2 bases and J shed 8 bases, with 8 bases lying between them. Germline V gene lookup returns CDR1 SGHRS and CDR2 YFSETQ. DNA of the CDR3: TGCGCCAGCAGCTTTCCGGGGTATGAGCAGTTCTTC. This translates into CASSFPGYEQFF.

The V call is TRBV5-1, the J call TRBJ2-3; 14 positions agree with TRBD2. V gave up 4 bases and J gave up 5 bases; unmatched junction bases: 9. Looked up from germline, CDR1 is SGHRS and CDR2 is YFSETQ. CDR3 length: 17 residues. CDR3 in amino acids: CASSLPGLAGAVDTQYF. CDR3 DNA: TGCGCCAGCAGCCTTCCGGGACTAGCGGGAGCAGTAGATACGCAGTATTTT.

This sequence joins TRBV25-1 and TRBJ2-2, with 11 positions matching TRBD2. After removal of 4 bases from V and 5 bases from J, the junction contained 6 bases not matched to a gene. The V gene's germline CDR1 is MGHDK and CDR2 SYGVNS. The CDR3 consists of 16 residues. DNA for the CDR3: TGTGCCAGCAGTGCAGAAAGACTAGCGGGGACCGGGGAGCTGTTTTTT. This encodes CASSAERLAGTGELFF.

This clonotype occurred a few times. The chain joins TRBV24-1 to TRBJ2-3, with D possibly TRBD2 on 5 matching bases. Germline V gene data show CDR1 as KGHDR and CDR2 as SFDVKD. This CDR3 is 15 amino acids long. Trimming cost V 0 bases and J 0 bases, with 6 bases left between them. For the CDR3, the DNA is TGTGCCACCAGTGATTTGCCGGGGAGCACAGATACGCAGTATTTT. The encoded protein is CATSDLPGSTDTQYF.

CDR3 sequence: CASSLLSDTQYF. CDR3 bases: TGTGCCAGCAGCTTGCTCTCCGATACGCAGTATTTT. This rearrangement joins TRBV11-2 to TRBJ2-3; D ambiguous. V shed 3 bases and J shed 6 bases, with 7 bases lying between them. The CDR3 totals 12 residues. The germline CDR1 and CDR2 sequences are SGHAT and FQNNGV. The full variable domain, its missing parts supplied by reference TRBV11-2 and TRBJ2-3, is EAGVAQSPRYKIIEKRQSVAFWCNPISGHATLYWYQQILGQGPKLLIQFQNNGVVDDSQLPKDRFSAERLKGVDSTLKIQPAKLEDSAVYLCASSLLSDTQYFGPGTRLTVL.

This clonotype was found a few times. This sequence joins TRBV20-1 and TRBJ2-7; a weak D match, TRBD1 (6 bases). The CDR3 consists of 15 residues. CDR1 and CDR2 from the germline V gene are DFQATT and SNEGSKA (reference sequence). V lost 1 base and J 4 bases, leaving 17 bases between the germline ends. In DNA, the CDR3 is TGCAGTGCTAGAGGCGTACCGGGACACCAATACGAGCAGTACTTC. The encoded protein is CSARGVPGHQYEQYF.

The CDR3 bases are TGTGCAAGTCGCTTACTTCGCAGGGTGGACACTGAAGCTTTCTTT. The encoded protein is CASRLLRRVDTEAFF. The chain uses TRBV12-2 and TRBJ1-1; the table names TRBD1, a call not compared with the DNA. TRBV12-2 is a listed pseudogene. This CDR3 contains 15 residues.

The rearrangement links TRBV4-3 to TRBJ1-6; D unresolved. Germline CDR1 LGHNA, CDR2 YSLEER. The CDR3 extends over 15 amino acids. V lost 4 bases to trimming and J lost 10 bases, with 17 bases between them. CDR3 nucleotide sequence: TGCGCCAGCAGCCGCCAGTTAGACGCGGGATCACCCCTCCACTTT. This translates into CASSRQLDAGSPLHF.

At least ten counts were recorded for this clonotype. The rearrangement uses TRBV12-3 or TRBV12-4 and TRBJ1-2, with D possibly matching TRBD1 (5 bases). The CDR3 extends over 12 amino acids. V was shortened by 3 bases and J by 8 bases, with 10 bases between the two germline ends. The CDR3 sequence: CASSFVGDGYTF. DNA of the CDR3: TGTGCCAGCAGTTTTGTGGGGGACGGCTACACCTTC.

The chain combines TRBV11-2 with TRBJ1-2; D ambiguous. Between the trimmed V and J ends, which lost 5 bases and 2 bases, there was a span of 24 bases. CDR1 and CDR2 (germline): SGHAT, FQNNGV. The CDR3 consists of 18 residues. The CDR3 DNA reads as TGTGCCAGCAGCCCACAAGGTGAAGATGCGTTAGGGAACTATGGCTACACCTTC. It translates to CASSPQGEDALGNYGYTF. The entire variable domain, with the rest obtained from reference TRBV11-2 and TRBJ1-2, is as follows: EAGVAQSPRYKIIEKRQSVAFWCNPISGHATLYWYQQILGQGPKLLIQFQNNGVVDDSQLPKDRFSAERLKGVDSTLKIQPAKLEDSAVYLCASSPQGEDALGNYGYTFGSGTRLTVV.

This clonotype was seen a few times. V is TRBV6-2 or TRBV6-3 and J is TRBJ1-1; no firm D call. Trimming removed 0 bases from V and 1 base from J, with 6 bases in between. CDR1 is MNHEY, CDR2 SVGEGT, per germline. The CDR3 has 14 residues. The CDR3 region is CASSYSPKNTEAFF. The DNA of the CDR3 is TGTGCCAGCAGTTACTCTCCGAAGAACACTGAAGCTTTCTTT.

This clonotype appeared a few times. CDR3 coding DNA: TGTGCCAGCAGTTTAGGACAGGGGAACGAGCAGTACTTC. It encodes CASSLGQGNEQYF. This chain links TRBV27 with TRBJ2-7, with 9 bases lining up with TRBD1. Trimming took 2 bases from V and 5 from J; bases not matched to a gene: 1. Per the germline V gene, CDR1 is MNHEY and CDR2 is SMNVEV (reference sequence). This CDR3 is built from 13 residues.

The chain uses TRBV20-1 and TRBJ1-2; possible D gene TRBD1, 6 bases. This CDR3 has 14 amino acids. The ends were cut back, 5 bases at V and 8 bases at J, with 21 bases in the middle. Per germline, CDR1 DFQATT and CDR2 SNEGSKA (reference sequence). This CDR3 is CSAGRTAGARGYTF. The CDR3, as DNA: TGCAGTGCTGGTCGGACAGCCGGAGCGCGGGGCTACACCTTC.